This TCR beta chain was profiled in a study of shared clonotypes between healthy human individuals. This CDR3 comprises 15 residues. Trimming at V came to 3 bases and at J to 3 bases, leaving 9 bases not matched to a gene. Germline V gives CDR1 SGHRS, CDR2 YFSETQ. Some clones are missing from TCRdb's copy, which holds only in-frame ones; the method was immunoSEQ multiplex PCR. This sample has 1,500,000 or so clones, with roughly 98.5% found just once. This clone was seen just once. The chain combines TRBV5-1 with TRBJ2-7; 7 positions agree with TRBD1. This TCR derives from a man aged 25 to 45 in good health. Sequencing input: naive CD4+ T cells sorted from blood. Sample subset: CD45RA+ positively selected. CDR3 sequence (DNA): TGCGCCAGCAGCTCCCCGACAGGGATGGGCTACGAGCAGTACTTC. Protein: CASSSPTGMGYEQYF.